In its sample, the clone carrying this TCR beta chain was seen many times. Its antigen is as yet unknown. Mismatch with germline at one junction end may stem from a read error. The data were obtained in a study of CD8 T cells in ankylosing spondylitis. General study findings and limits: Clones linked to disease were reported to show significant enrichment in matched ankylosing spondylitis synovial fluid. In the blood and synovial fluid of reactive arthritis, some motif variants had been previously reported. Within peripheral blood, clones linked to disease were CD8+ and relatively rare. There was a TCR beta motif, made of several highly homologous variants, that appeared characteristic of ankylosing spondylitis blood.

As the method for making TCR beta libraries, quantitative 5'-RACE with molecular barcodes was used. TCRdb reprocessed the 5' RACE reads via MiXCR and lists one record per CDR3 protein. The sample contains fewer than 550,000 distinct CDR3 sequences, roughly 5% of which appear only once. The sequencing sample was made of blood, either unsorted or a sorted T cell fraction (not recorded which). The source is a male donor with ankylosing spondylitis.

In nucleotides, the CDR3 is TGTGCCTGGATTGGTAAAAACGATCCTACGAGCAGCTTC. Protein: CAWIGKNDPTSSF. The chain couples TRBV30 to TRBJ2-7, with D hard to call. Looked up from germline, CDR1 is GTSNPN and CDR2 is SVGIG (reference sequence). The CDR3 has 13 residues.